This T cell receptor (beta chain) is from a study of blood T cell repertoires in COVID-19. Sequencing was performed with immunoSEQ multiplex PCR; in TCRdb, only in-frame clones are kept and a portion is missing. Altogether 40,000 or so clones are present, nearly 90% being singletons, with the ten largest covering less than 30%. V gave up 5 bases and J gave up 4 bases; unmatched junction bases: 4. The V gene's germline CDR1 is SGHTA and CDR2 FQGTGA. There are 13 residues in the CDR3. V and J are TRBV7-3 and TRBJ1-1; TRBD1 matches at 7 bases. Input material: peripheral blood. The origin of this receptor is a man aged 55-75 years with active or convalescent COVID-19. This chain's CDR3 is CASSTRQGTEAFF. The CDR3 bases are TGTGCCAGCAGCACAAGACAGGGCACTGAAGCTTTCTTT.